Listed below are T cell receptor beta chains from one sample, sequenced in a study of blood T cell repertoires in COVID-19. Using immunoSEQ multiplex PCR, the repertoire was profiled, and TCRdb retains in-frame clones only, with some absent. This table holds 360,000 or so clones, over 85% found once. Material for sequencing was peripheral blood. The receptors here all came from a woman aged 55 to 70 with COVID-19, enrolled during active disease. Both conserved end residues are part of each CDR3. The D gene is left open where the match is weak. Expanded clones get a size class; other rows say once, few or many, or leave the size out.

>TRBV28|TRBD2|-|TRBJ2-3
CASSFASGAQEDTQYF
TGTGCCAGCAGTTTTGCTAGCGGAGCCCAAGAGGATACGCAGTATTTT
>TRBV6-5|-|-|TRBJ1-5
CASSLYRNQPQHF
TGTGCCAGCAGCCTCTACCGCAATCAGCCCCAGCATTTT
>TRBV6-6|TRBD1|-|TRBJ1-1
CASSYAQDRGEVEAFF
TGTGCCAGCAGTTACGCCCAGGACAGGGGAGAGGTTGAAGCTTTCTTT
>TRBV18|-|-|TRBJ1-2
CASSPQESGGYTF
TGTGCCAGCTCACCACAAGAGTCGGGTGGCTACACCTTC
>TRBV5-1|-|-|TRBJ1-1
CASSSTGLNTEAFF
TGCGCCAGCAGCTCGACAGGATTGAACACTGAAGCTTTCTTT
>TRBV11-2|-|few|TRBJ1-3
CASSVEYSGYSGNTIYF
TGTGCCAGCAGCGTAGAGTATTCGGGGTACTCTGGAAACACCATATATTTT
>TRBV10-3|TRBD2|-|TRBJ2-1
CAISELGTSGNEQFF
TGTGCCATCAGTGAGCTAGGGACTAGCGGTAATGAGCAGTTCTTC
>TRBV10-3|TRBD1|-|TRBJ2-2
CAISNRDRVSGELFF
TGTGCCATCAGTAACCGGGACAGGGTCTCCGGGGAGCTGTTTTTT
>TRBV19|-|few|TRBJ1-1
CASSTGVTEAFF
TGTGCCAGTAGTACAGGGGTTACTGAAGCTTTCTTT
>TRBV5-8|TRBD1|once|TRBJ1-6
CASSATGGVLNSPLHF
TGTGCCAGCAGCGCCACAGGGGGCGTCTTGAATTCACCCCTCCACTTT
>TRBV3-1/TRBV3-2|TRBD1|-|TRBJ1-1
CASSPTGGGEAFF
TGTGCCAGCAGTCCTACAGGGGGAGGTGAAGCTTTCTTT
>TRBV5-1|-|-|TRBJ1-4
CASSSDSTNEKLFF
TGCGCCAGCAGTTCGGACTCAACTAATGAAAAACTGTTTTTT
>TRBV29-1|-|-|TRBJ1-1
CSVRDQGTEAFF
TGCAGCGTACGTGATCAGGGCACTGAAGCTTTCTTT
>TRBV7-8|-|once|TRBJ2-7
CASSFRRGSSYEQYF
TGTGCCAGCAGCTTTCGTCGGGGGAGCTCCTACGAGCAGTACTTC
>TRBV2|TRBD1|few|TRBJ1-5
CAGGQGAFQPQHF
TGTGCCGGAGGACAGGGGGCATTTCAGCCCCAGCATTTT
>TRBV5-1|TRBD1|-|TRBJ2-7
CASSLQGASDEQYF
TGCGCCAGCAGCCTGCAGGGGGCTTCGGACGAGCAGTACTTC
>TRBV27|-|-|TRBJ1-3
CASSLAAGNTIYF
TGTGCCAGCAGTTTAGCAGCTGGAAACACCATATATTTT
>TRBV19|TRBD1|few|TRBJ1-5
CASMKGAQVQPQHF
TGTGCCAGTATGAAGGGGGCGCAGGTTCAGCCCCAGCATTTT
>TRBV6-4|-|once|TRBJ1-1
CASSRLRNTEAFF
TGTGCCAGCAGCCGGTTAAGAAACACTGAAGCTTTCTTT
>TRBV5-4|TRBD2|-|TRBJ2-7
CASSEGLAGLYEQYF
TGTGCCAGCAGCGAGGGACTAGCGGGGCTCTACGAGCAGTACTTC
>TRBV7-2|TRBD1|-|TRBJ1-2
CASSSLTGDGYTF
TGTGCCAGCAGCTCCTTAACAGGGGACGGCTACACCTTC
>TRBV6-4|-|-|TRBJ1-5
CASSGEYSNQPQHF
TGTGCCAGCAGTGGAGAGTATAGCAATCAGCCCCAGCATTTT